The TCR beta chain described here comes from a study of shared clonotypes between healthy human individuals. Study context: Three CD4 naive, three CD4 memory, two CD8 naive and one CD8 memory plate were used per donor.

CD45RO negativity and positive selection for CCR7 defined naive CD8 cells, a population that excluded terminally differentiated effector memory CD45RA+ cells. Study results and limitations: Some clonotypes were shared by all four sorted-subset donors, while others were not shared. The non-shared ones had lower generation probabilities than the shared ones.

Only in-frame clones appear in the TCRdb table, and some are missing; sequencing was by immunoSEQ multiplex PCR. Of 1.5 million to 2.5 million clones in the sample, just under 95% were seen once. In the case of this clone: The antigen remains undetermined.

V gave up 3 bases and J gave up 3 bases, with 14 bases separating them. The CDR3 runs to 15 residues. CDR1 is MNHNS and CDR2 is SASEGT in the germline V gene. The chain is built from TRBV6-1 and TRBJ1-1, with D uncertain. Sequencing used naive CD8+ T cells sorted from blood. This sequence originates from a young man in good health. CDR3 in amino acids: CASSDRATGYTEAFF. CDR3 DNA sequence: TGTGCCAGCAGTGACCGGGCAACCGGGTACACTGAAGCTTTCTTT.